This passage covers 32 T cell receptor beta chains from one sample sequenced in a study of OX40 agonist ivuxolimab in advanced cancers. Sequencing used immunoSEQ multiplex PCR; TCRdb keeps in-frame clones, though not all of them. Among tens of thousands of clones listed, about nine tenths were seen once. The material was CD4+ or CD8+ T cells sorted from blood, obtained in a trial of the OX40 agonist ivuxolimab. The receptors come from an adult with an advanced solid tumor such as melanoma, head and neck, liver or kidney cancer.

The rearrangement joins TRBV2 to TRBJ2-1, with 13 bases lining up with TRBD2. The CDR3 totals 15 residues. CDR1 SNHLY and CDR2 FYNNEI come from the germline V gene. After removal of 7 bases from V and 9 bases from J, the junction contained 9 bases not matched to a gene. CDR3 coding DNA: TGTGCCAGCATTTGGACTAGCGGGAGAGCGGGTGAGCAGTTCTTC. It codes for CASIWTSGRAGEQFF.

The chain couples TRBV9 to TRBJ2-1; 7 nucleotides line up with TRBD1. Looked up from germline, CDR1 is SGDLS and CDR2 is YYNGEE. The CDR3 contains 14 residues. The V gene end was trimmed by 1 base and the J gene end by 9 bases; junction bases not matched to a gene: 7. CDR3 DNA: TGTGCCAGCAGCGTATCGACAGGGTTGGTTGAGCAGTTCTTC. Translation: CASSVSTGLVEQFF.

The chain joins TRBV28 to TRBJ2-1; weak D call: TRBD2 (5 bases). This CDR3 has 15 residues. Germline loops: CDR1 MDHEN, CDR2 SYDVKM. V lost 5 bases and J 0 bases, leaving 11 bases between the germline ends. In nucleotides, the CDR3 is TGTGCCAGCAGTCTGAGGAGGTCCTCCTACAATGAGCAGTTCTTC. Encoded protein: CASSLRRSSYNEQFF.

This chain uses TRBV6-5 with TRBJ2-5; 8 nucleotides line up with TRBD1. V dropped 5 bases and J dropped 2; count of bases not matched to a gene: 4. This CDR3 comprises 14 residues. The germline V gene has CDR1 MNHEY and CDR2 SVGAGI. Here the CDR3 reads CASSLTGVQETQYF. CDR3 nucleotides: TGTGCCAGCAGTCTGACAGGGGTACAAGAGACCCAGTACTTC.

For the CDR3, the DNA is TGTGCCAGCTCACCCACCGGGGCGGCGGACTACGAGCAGTACTTC. It encodes CASSPTGAADYEQYF. The chain couples TRBV18 to TRBJ2-7; D possibly uses TRBD1 or TRBD2 (5 bases each). V shed 3 bases and J shed 3 bases, with 15 bases lying between them. Germline V gives CDR1 KGHSH, CDR2 LQKENI. The CDR3 totals 15 residues.

The chain combines TRBV2 with TRBJ1-1; D remains ambiguous. CDR1 and CDR2 (germline): SNHLY, FYNNEI. V was pared by 4 bases and J by 5 bases, with 11 bases between. This CDR3 contains 13 residues. CDR3 sequence: CASSGEVGTEAFF. In DNA, the CDR3 is TGTGCCAGCAGTGGGGAGGTCGGGACTGAAGCTTTCTTT.

The chain uses TRBV5-1 and TRBJ2-2; D remains unclear. This CDR3 region has 13 residues. CDR1 and CDR2 from the germline V gene are SGHRS and YFSETQ. Trimming took 0 bases from V and 6 from J, leaving 6 bases between them. CDR3 bases: TGCGCCAGCAGCTTGGATCCCTCCGGGGAGCTGTTTTTT. It is translated as CASSLDPSGELFF.

The CDR3 coding sequence is TGTGCCAGCAGGCCGACAGGGCCAAACTATGGCTACACCTTC. It yields the protein CASRPTGPNYGYTF. V usage is TRBV6-1 and J usage is TRBJ1-2; TRBD1 matches 7 bases. Unmatched junction bases numbered 6, after V lost 6 bases and J lost 2 bases. Germline V CDR1 and CDR2: MNHNS, SASEGT. The CDR3 has 14 residues.

V gene TRBV11-3 combines with J gene TRBJ2-3, with TRBD1 matching 11 bases. With V trimmed by 4 bases and J by 2 bases, 8 bases remained unmatched. The germline CDR1 and CDR2 sequences are SGHNT and YENEEA. The CDR3 totals 17 residues. CDR3 nucleotide sequence: TGTGCCAGCAGCTCCGGACAGGGGGCTCCCCCCACAGATACGCAGTATTTT. Translating it yields CASSSGQGAPPTDTQYF.

This chain joins TRBV7-2 and TRBJ1-4; D is possibly TRBD1 (6 bases). The CDR3 totals 13 residues. Trimming took 3 bases from V and 5 from J, leaving 7 bases between them. Germline V gives CDR1 SGHTA, CDR2 FQGNSA. The chain's CDR3 is CASSLGTNEKLFF. The CDR3 coding sequence is TGTGCCAGCAGCTTGGGGACAAATGAAAAACTGTTTTTT.

The chain employs TRBV5-1 and TRBJ2-2; 8 bases match TRBD1. CDR3 length: 14 amino acids. V was clipped by 4 bases and J by 8 bases; unmatched bases: 7. Germline CDR1 SGHRS, CDR2 YFSETQ. CDR3 loop: CASSPGQGSGELFF. DNA of the CDR3: TGCGCCAGCAGCCCAGGACAGGGATCGGGGGAGCTGTTTTTT.

J is TRBJ2-5 and V is TRBV5-4, with D possibly TRBD2 on 6 matching bases. The CDR3 has 15 amino acids. Germline loops: CDR1 SGHNT, CDR2 YYREEE (reference sequence). Trimming removed 4 bases at V and 1 base at J, with 14 bases between. This CDR3 reads CASSPSLGGQETQYF. The DNA of the CDR3 is TGTGCCAGCAGCCCATCCTTGGGGGGCCAAGAGACCCAGTACTTC. Combining the CDR3 with reference TRBV5-4 and TRBJ2-5 gives the whole variable domain ETGVTQSPTHLIKTRGQQVTLRCSSQSGHNTVSWYQQALGQGPQFIFQYYREEENGRGNFPPRFSGLQFPNYSSELNVNALELDDSALYLCASSPSLGGQETQYFGPGTRLLVL.

Only one count was recorded for this clone. The J gene is TRBJ2-5, the V gene TRBV9; D ambiguous. Germline CDR1 SGDLS, CDR2 YYNGEE. The CDR3 sequence is 15 residues long. Trimming removed 1 base from V and 4 bases from J, with 14 bases in between. The CDR3 sequence: CASSVQTSQGETQYF. The DNA of the CDR3 is TGTGCCAGCAGCGTACAGACATCACAAGGAGAGACCCAGTACTTC.

This chain links TRBV6-5 with TRBJ2-1, with TRBD2 matching 7 bases. V was clipped by 3 bases and J by 0 bases; unmatched bases: 2. Looked up from germline, CDR1 is MNHEY and CDR2 is SVGAGI. The CDR3 spans 15 residues. The DNA of the CDR3 is TGTGCCAGCAGTTATGCGGGAGCCTCCTACAATGAGCAGTTCTTC. Translation gives CASSYAGASYNEQFF.

The J gene is TRBJ1-5, the V gene TRBV2; TRBD1 might be the D (5 bases). Germline values: CDR1 SNHLY, CDR2 FYNNEI. Trimming cost V 6 bases and J 9 bases, with 21 bases left between them. CDR3 length: 15 amino acids. The chain's CDR3 is CASRDRDGERLPQHF. In nucleotides, the CDR3 is TGTGCCAGCAGAGATAGGGACGGAGAAAGGTTGCCCCAGCATTTT.

The V and J genes are TRBV28 and TRBJ2-3, with D maybe TRBD2 (6 bases). V was trimmed by 8 bases and J by 0 bases, leaving 18 bases between them. Germline V gene data show CDR1 as MDHEN and CDR2 as SYDVKM. CDR3 length equals 16 residues. CDR3 coding DNA: TGTGCCAGCTCTAAGTTAGCGGTAACTAGCACAGATACGCAGTATTTT. As protein: CASSKLAVTSTDTQYF.

The rearrangement joins TRBV29-1 to TRBJ1-1; 8 bases are shared with TRBD1. CDR1 SQVTM and CDR2 ANQGSEA come from the germline V gene. The CDR3 is made up of 15 amino acids. Germline trimming cut 6 bases from V and 1 base from J; bases unmatched to any gene: 10. The CDR3 DNA sequence: TGCAGCGTCCGCCCGTCCGACAGGGGGAACACTGAAGCTTTCTTT. It specifies CSVRPSDRGNTEAFF. The complete variable domain, with remaining parts taken from reference TRBV29-1 and TRBJ1-1, reads SAVISQKPSRDICQRGTSLTIQCQVDSQVTMMFWYRQQPGQSLTLIATANQGSEATYESGFVIDKFPISRPNLTFSTLTVSNMSPEDSSIYLCSVRPSDRGNTEAFFGQGTRLTVV.

This clone was seen more than once but under ten times. This chain links TRBV18 with TRBJ2-1; the D gene is possibly TRBD1 (6 bases). The V and J ends lost 2 bases and 5 bases respectively, with 10 bases between them. The CDR3 extends over 14 amino acids. The germline V gene has CDR1 KGHSH and CDR2 LQKENI. CDR3 protein: CASSPRTDHNEQFF. CDR3 sequence (DNA): TGTGCCAGCTCACCAAGGACAGACCACAATGAGCAGTTCTTC.

This clone has a single count. The chain uses TRBV12-5 and TRBJ2-5; weak D call: TRBD2 (6 bases). Germline assignment: CDR1 LGHNT and CDR2 FRNRAP. V lost 3 bases to trimming and J lost 3 bases, with 8 bases between them. The CDR3 loop spans 13 amino acids. CDR3 nucleotide sequence: TGTGCTAGTGGTTTTAGCGGTGAAGAGACCCAGTACTTC. Encoded protein: CASGFSGEETQYF.

This clone was seen just once. The chain employs TRBV5-4 and TRBJ2-1, with unresolved D. This CDR3 is built from 12 residues. The V gene's germline CDR1 is SGHNT and CDR2 YYREEE (reference sequence). V dropped 0 bases and J dropped 3 bases, with 1 base sitting between them. In DNA form, the CDR3 reads TGTGCCAGCAGCTTGGACTACAATGAGCAGTTCTTC. Protein: CASSLDYNEQFF.

This chain joins TRBV7-9 and TRBJ2-7; 8 bases agree with TRBD2. In germline, CDR1 is SEHNR, CDR2 FQNEAQ (reference sequence). J was trimmed by 3 bases and V by 5 bases; bases with no gene match: 3. The CDR3 covers 13 residues. In DNA, the CDR3 is TGTGCCAGCAGCGTCGGGACTAGCTACGAGCAGTACTTC. Protein: CASSVGTSYEQYF.

This chain joins TRBV5-6 and TRBJ1-5, with 8 bases fitting TRBD1. Germline V gene lookup returns CDR1 SGHDT and CDR2 YYEEEE. This CDR3 has 17 amino acids. V shed 4 bases and J 2 bases; nucleotides not matched to a gene: 11. CDR3 sequence reads: CASSPGGDSFGNQPQHF. The CDR3 DNA sequence: TGTGCCAGCAGCCCAGGGGGCGACTCCTTTGGCAATCAGCCCCAGCATTTT. Looking up the rest from reference TRBV5-6 and TRBJ1-5 gives the full variable domain: DAGVTQSPTHLIKTRGQQVTLRCSPKSGHDTVSWYQQALGQGPQFIFQYYEEEERQRGNFPDRFSGHQFPNYSSELNVNALLLGDSALYLCASSPGGDSFGNQPQHFGDGTRLSIL.

The CDR3 DNA follows: TGTGCCAGCTTCGACTTGGCGCGGGGCAATGAGCAGTTCTTC. Its protein is CASFDLARGNEQFF. The V and J genes are TRBV7-9 and TRBJ2-1, with D perhaps matching TRBD2 (6 bases). The CDR3 totals 14 residues. Trimming pared 8 bases from V and 6 bases from J, leaving 17 bases between. Per the germline V gene, CDR1 is SEHNR and CDR2 is FQNEAQ (reference sequence).

The chain uses TRBV6-5 and TRBJ1-1; D possibly corresponds to TRBD1 (5 bases). Germline values: CDR1 MNHEY, CDR2 SVGAGI. This CDR3 is 15 amino acids long. The V and J ends lost 0 bases and 0 bases respectively, with 8 bases between them. The CDR3 DNA follows: TGTGCCAGCAGTTACTCGACAGAGATGAACACTGAAGCTTTCTTT. This translates into CASSYSTEMNTEAFF.

The CDR3 region has the DNA TGTGCCACCAGCAGAGATTTGTCAACTAATGAAAAACTGTTTTTT. Its translation is CATSRDLSTNEKLFF. The gene calls are TRBV15 and TRBJ1-4; D ambiguous. CDR1 is LNHNV and CDR2 is YYDKDF in the germline V gene (reference sequence). The V and J ends lost 0 bases and 0 bases respectively, with 5 bases between them. This CDR3 spans 15 amino acids.

The chain employs TRBV6-5 and TRBJ2-7; 10 bases align to TRBD2. After removal of 5 bases from V and 7 bases from J, the junction contained 11 bases not matched to a gene. This CDR3 spans 15 amino acids. Germline V gene data show CDR1 as MNHEY and CDR2 as SVGAGI. In DNA form, the CDR3 reads TGTGCCAGCAGTCACCCGGTGGCTAGCGGGAGAGAGCAGTACTTC. Translating it yields CASSHPVASGREQYF.

This sequence joins TRBV30 and TRBJ1-1; D possibly corresponds to TRBD1 (6 bases). V was clipped by 7 bases and J by 12 bases, with 24 bases between them. Germline values: CDR1 GTSNPN, CDR2 SVGIG (reference sequence). The length of the CDR3 is 13 residues. The CDR3 region is CAYQTGTSGSTFF. The CDR3 DNA sequence: TGTGCCTATCAAACCGGGACATCGGGGAGTACTTTCTTT.

The rearrangement links TRBV19 to TRBJ1-1; no definite D call. With 9 bases removed from V and 5 bases from J, the gap between germline ends came to 16 bases. There are 13 residues in the CDR3. From germline, CDR1 is LNHDA and CDR2 SQIVND (reference sequence). Here the CDR3 reads CASHTRASTEAFF. CDR3 nucleotide sequence: TGTGCCAGCCATACAAGGGCGTCGACTGAAGCTTTCTTT.

V usage is TRBV7-2 and J usage is TRBJ1-3, with D maybe TRBD1 (6 bases). Germline values: CDR1 SGHTA, CDR2 FQGNSA. This CDR3 is built from 16 residues. V lost 4 bases and J lost 4, with 17 bases in between. The CDR3 loop reads CASSSTRGMGGNTIYF. CDR3 DNA: TGTGCCAGCAGCTCAACCAGGGGTATGGGGGGAAACACCATATATTTT. Using reference TRBV7-2 and TRBJ1-3 for the parts outside the CDR3, the full variable domain is GAGVSQSPSNKVTEKGKDVELRCDPISGHTALYWYRQSLGQGLEFLIYFQGNSAPDKSGLPSDRFSAERTGGSVSTLTIQRTQQEDSAVYLCASSSTRGMGGNTIYFGEGSWLTVV.

V usage is TRBV28 and J usage is TRBJ1-4; 7 nucleotides align to TRBD1. Germline V gene lookup returns CDR1 MDHEN and CDR2 SYDVKM. CDR3 size: 14 residues. V dropped 3 bases and J dropped 10; count of bases not matched to a gene: 8. CDR3 loop: CASSLGAGGGKLFF. The CDR3 nucleotides are TGTGCCAGCAGTTTGGGGGCAGGGGGTGGAAAACTGTTTTTT.

This clone was recorded once. The rearrangement uses TRBV2 and TRBJ1-4, with D possibly TRBD1 on 6 matching bases. Trimming took off 6 bases at V and 8 bases at J, with 13 bases between the two ends. CDR3 length: 13 amino acids. Germline-derived CDR1 and CDR2 are SNHLY and FYNNEI. CDR3 sequence: CASRQGPEEKLFF. CDR3 coding DNA: TGTGCCAGCAGACAGGGCCCAGAGGAAAAACTGTTTTTT.

CDR3 in amino acids: CASTPTRGFGQFF. The CDR3 DNA reads as TGTGCCAGTACCCCCACCCGGGGTTTTGGGCAGTTCTTC. The chain is built from TRBV19 and TRBJ2-1; weak D call: TRBD2 (5 bases). V gave up 7 bases and J gave up 12 bases, with 19 bases separating them. The length of the CDR3 is 13 residues. The germline gives CDR1 LNHDA, CDR2 SQIVND (reference sequence). Filled out from reference TRBV19 and TRBJ2-1, the complete variable domain reads DGGITQSPKYLFRKEGQNVTLSCEQNLNHDAMYWYRQDPGQGLRLIYYSQIVNDFQKGDIAEGYSVSREKKESFPLTVTSAQKNPTAFYLCASTPTRGFGQFFGPGTRLTVL.